These 22 T cell receptor beta chains share one sample of origin, sequenced in a study of T cells in Graves' hyperthyroidism and ophthalmopathy. TCR beta CDR3 regions were amplified from RNA transcripts. Carried out on the TCR CDR3, a first-round RT-PCR used the HTBI primer set. TCRdb itself ran the multiplex PCR reads through MiXCR, one entry per CDR3 protein. The repertoire has more than 350,000 distinct CDR3 sequences, more than 14% of them found once; the top ten carry about 19%. Sequencing input: blood. The receptors originated from a woman aged 25 to 39 with Graves' ophthalmopathy.

In this sample, this clonotype turned up many times. This rearrangement joins TRBV20-1 to TRBJ2-5; D is tentatively TRBD1 or TRBD2 (6 bases each). This CDR3 comprises 11 residues. Germline loops: CDR1 DFQATT, CDR2 SNEGSKA (reference sequence). The CDR3 nucleotides are TGCAGGCTAGGGGGGCGGGAGACCCAGTACTTC. Translating gives CRLGGRETQYF.

The chain employs TRBV5-8 and TRBJ2-4, with 9 bases lining up with TRBD1. The J segment lost 2 bases and the V segment lost 1 base, leaving 7 bases of the junction unmatched. Germline CDR1 SGHTS, CDR2 YDEGEE. The CDR3 sequence is 17 residues long. Here the CDR3 reads CASSLWGQGLTKNIQYF. CDR3 DNA sequence: TGTGCCAGCAGCTTGTGGGGACAGGGCTTAACCAAAAACATTCAGTACTTC.

This clonotype was counted ten times or more. The chain uses TRBV6-1 and TRBJ2-1; weak D call: TRBD1 (5 bases). The V end was cut by 8 bases, the J end by 4 bases, with 12 bases between. CDR3 length equals 13 residues. Germline V lookup: CDR1 MNHNS, CDR2 SASEGT. This CDR3 is CASRAGSYNEQFF. CDR3 DNA sequence: TGTGCCAGCCGGGCAGGGTCGTACAATGAGCAGTTCTTC.

The chain links TRBV4-1 to TRBJ2-1, with TRBD2 matching over 9 bases. This CDR3 is 18 amino acids long. CDR1 is MGHRA and CDR2 is YSYEKL in the germline V gene. The junction had 14 bases not matched to a gene; V was cut back by 2 bases and J by 6 bases. The CDR3 DNA is TGCGCCAGCAGCCAAAGCCCTGGCCCGCGGGGGGGCATCAATGAGCAGTTCTTC. Protein sequence: CASSQSPGPRGGINEQFF.

This clonotype was counted ten times or more. The chain uses TRBV10-2 and TRBJ2-3; a possible D gene is TRBD1 (6 bases). This CDR3 has 14 residues. V was pared by 2 bases and J by 4 bases, with 10 bases between. Germline values: CDR1 WSHSY, CDR2 SAAADI. Here the CDR3 DNA reads TGCGCCAGCAGTGAGCAGGGGTGGGCAGATACGCAGTATTTT. Its translation is CASSEQGWADTQYF.

This clonotype was recorded at least ten times. V and J are TRBV6-1 and TRBJ2-7; 9 nucleotides match TRBD2. The V gene end was trimmed by 5 bases and the J gene end by 5 bases; junction bases not matched to a gene: 7. The germline V gene has CDR1 MNHNS and CDR2 SASEGT. The CDR3 sequence is 14 residues long. CDR3 in amino acids: CASSLAGTPNEQYF. Here the CDR3 DNA reads TGTGCCAGCAGTCTAGCGGGGACCCCTAACGAGCAGTACTTC.

The chain joins TRBV7-9 to TRBJ1-4, with D unclear. V was trimmed by 2 bases and J by 8 bases, leaving 15 bases between them. This CDR3 has 15 residues. The germline V gene has CDR1 SEHNR and CDR2 FQNEAQ (reference sequence). The CDR3: CASSLRTGGGEKLFF. DNA for the CDR3: TGTGCCAGCAGCTTAAGGACTGGTGGTGGGGAAAAACTGTTTTTT.

This clonotype was detected ten times or more. The genes are TRBV6-1 and TRBJ1-2; 9 bases line up with TRBD1. The V and J ends lost 7 bases and 8 bases, in that order; junction bases with no gene match: 8. Germline assignment: CDR1 MNHNS and CDR2 SASEGT. This CDR3 is built from 13 residues. In DNA form, the CDR3 reads TGTGCCAGCACCCCGGGACAGGGACGCGGCTACACCTTC. This encodes CASTPGQGRGYTF.

This clonotype showed up many times. The V gene is TRBV28, the J gene TRBJ2-1, with unresolved D. CDR1 is MDHEN, CDR2 SYDVKM, per germline. Trimming took 7 bases from V and 9 from J, leaving 13 bases between them. The CDR3 extends over 12 amino acids. The CDR3 protein is CASTTPSIEQFF. In nucleotides, the CDR3 is TGTGCCAGCACCACACCCTCTATTGAGCAGTTCTTC.

The chain couples TRBV6-1 to TRBJ1-6, with D unresolved. The CDR3 extends over 14 amino acids. Trimming cost V 1 base and J 9 bases, with 10 bases left between them. Germline values: CDR1 MNHNS, CDR2 SASEGT. This chain's CDR3 is CASSEVVWGSPLHF. CDR3 bases: TGTGCCAGCAGTGAAGTAGTATGGGGTTCACCCCTCCACTTT.

Many counts were recorded for this clonotype. The chain links TRBV7-9 to TRBJ1-2; D is ambiguous. V was trimmed by 1 base and J by 0 bases, leaving 9 bases between them. There are 15 residues in the CDR3. The germline V gene has CDR1 SEHNR and CDR2 FQNEAQ (reference sequence). This CDR3 is CASSLEGSTNYGYTF. CDR3 nucleotides: TGTGCCAGCAGCTTAGAGGGATCTACTAACTATGGCTACACCTTC.

This clonotype appeared many times. This chain connects TRBV28 to TRBJ1-1; D may be TRBD1 (5 bases). Trimming pared 3 bases from V and 6 bases from J, leaving 8 bases between. This CDR3 has 12 residues. Germline V lookup: CDR1 MDHEN, CDR2 SYDVKM. The CDR3 bases are TGTGCCAGCAGTTTGGGGGGTTCTGAAGCTTTCTTT. Amino acids: CASSLGGSEAFF.

The sample holds many counts of this clonotype. This chain links TRBV11-3 with TRBJ2-4, with 10 bases fitting TRBD2. Unmatched junction bases numbered 14, after V lost 4 bases and J lost 5 bases. Per the germline V gene, CDR1 is SGHNT and CDR2 is YENEEA. This CDR3 is built from 18 residues. The CDR3 reads CASSSGWASGGLENIQYF. The CDR3 nucleotides are TGTGCCAGCAGCTCGGGCTGGGCTAGCGGGGGTTTGGAAAACATTCAGTACTTC.

This clonotype was seen ten or more times. The gene calls are TRBV24-1 and TRBJ1-1; D is ambiguous. This CDR3 comprises 13 residues. The V end was cut by 5 bases, the J end by 4 bases, with 10 bases between. Germline values: CDR1 KGHDR, CDR2 SFDVKD. CDR3: CATSGALGTEAFF. The CDR3 coding sequence is TGTGCCACCAGTGGTGCCCTGGGCACTGAAGCTTTCTTT.

This clonotype turned up a few times. The V gene is TRBV9, the J gene TRBJ2-1, with 7 bases lining up with TRBD2. CDR3 length: 16 residues. J lost 5 bases, V lost 0 bases, and 8 bases had no gene match. Germline V gene data show CDR1 as SGDLS and CDR2 as YYNGEE. CDR3 in amino acids: CASSVATAGRDNEQFF. The CDR3 DNA sequence: TGTGCCAGCAGCGTAGCTACGGCAGGGAGGGACAATGAGCAGTTCTTC.

This clonotype occurred a few times. The chain couples TRBV10-3 to TRBJ2-7; weak D call: TRBD1 (7 bases). The CDR3 is made up of 15 amino acids. Germline-derived CDR1 and CDR2 are ENHRY and SYGVKD. The V and J ends lost 3 bases and 2 bases respectively, with 14 bases between them. The CDR3 DNA follows: TGTGCCATCAGTGACGGGGCAGGGGGGACCTACGAGCAGTACTTC. Translated, it gives CAISDGAGGTYEQYF.

V and J are TRBV6-2 or TRBV6-3 and TRBJ2-7; 10 bases line up with TRBD2. TRBJ2-1 explains the end of the DNA better; the J call may be wrong. CDR3 length: 16 residues. Germline CDR1 MNHEY, CDR2 SVGEGT. This chain's CDR3 is CASSVELAGPIYEQFF. The CDR3 nucleotides are TGTGCCAGCAGCGTAGAACTAGCGGGACCGATTTACGAGCAGTTCTTC.

This clonotype was picked up a small number of times. The chain joins TRBV10-3 to TRBJ1-4; D gene uncertain. Trimming cost V 6 bases and J 6 bases, with 11 bases left between them. In germline, CDR1 is ENHRY, CDR2 SYGVKD. There are 13 residues in the CDR3. The CDR3: CAIRGRLDEKLFF. The DNA of the CDR3 is TGTGCCATCAGAGGGCGGCTAGATGAAAAACTGTTTTTT.

The chain links TRBV29-1 to TRBJ2-7; tentative D call: TRBD2 (6 bases). This CDR3 has 12 amino acids. Trimming took 6 bases from V and 0 from J, leaving 9 bases between them. The germline V gene encodes CDR1 SQVTM and CDR2 ANQGSEA. The CDR3 DNA reads TGCAGCGTCCGGGACTCCTCCTACGAGCAGTACTTC. It translates to CSVRDSSYEQYF.

As concerns this clonotype: A much larger clone is a single base away; this may be a read error. This sequence joins TRBV28 and TRBJ1-4; the D gene is possibly TRBD1 (5 bases). The CDR3 is 13 amino acids. The V end was cut by 8 bases, the J end by 3 bases, with 10 bases between. Germline-derived CDR1 and CDR2 are MDHEN and SYDVKM. CDR3: CASGDGPNEKLFF. The CDR3 DNA reads as TGTGCCAGCGGGGACGGACCTAATGAAAAACTGTTTTTT.

This clonotype was counted at least ten times. The chain employs TRBV28 and TRBJ1-4; tentative D call: TRBD1 (5 bases). CDR1 is MDHEN and CDR2 is SYDVKM in the germline V gene. The CDR3 has 13 amino acids. The V end lost 8 bases, the J end lost 8 bases, and 15 bases lay between the germline ends. The CDR3 bases are TGTGCCAGCTCTGATGGGACCGTAGAAAAACTGTTTTTT. It encodes CASSDGTVEKLFF. The whole variable domain, filled in from reference TRBV28 and TRBJ1-4, reads DVKVTQSSRYLVKRTGEKVFLECVQDMDHENMFWYRQDPGLGLRLIYFSYDVKMKEKGDIPEGYSVSREKKERFSLILESASTNQTSMYLCASSDGTVEKLFFGSGTQLSVL.

This clonotype was counted ten times or more. J is TRBJ2-1 and V is TRBV20-1, with D hard to call. Germline V lookup: CDR1 DFQATT, CDR2 SNEGSKA (reference sequence). V was cut by 4 bases and J by 0 bases, with 10 bases left in between. The CDR3 consists of 14 residues. The CDR3 DNA sequence: TGCAGTGCTAAAGCGATGAGCTCCTACAATGAGCAGTTCTTC. Translation: CSAKAMSSYNEQFF.